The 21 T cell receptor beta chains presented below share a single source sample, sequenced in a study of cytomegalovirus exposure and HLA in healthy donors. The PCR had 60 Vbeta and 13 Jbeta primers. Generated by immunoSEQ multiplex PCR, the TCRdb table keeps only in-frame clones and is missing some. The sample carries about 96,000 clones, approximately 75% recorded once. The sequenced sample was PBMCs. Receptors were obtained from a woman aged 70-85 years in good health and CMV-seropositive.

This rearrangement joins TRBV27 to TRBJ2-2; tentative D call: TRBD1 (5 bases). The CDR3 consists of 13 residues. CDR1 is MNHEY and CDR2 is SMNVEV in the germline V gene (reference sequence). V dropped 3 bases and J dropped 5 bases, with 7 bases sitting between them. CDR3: CASSFRVTGELFF. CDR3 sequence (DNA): TGTGCCAGCAGTTTCAGGGTAACCGGGGAGCTGTTTTTT.

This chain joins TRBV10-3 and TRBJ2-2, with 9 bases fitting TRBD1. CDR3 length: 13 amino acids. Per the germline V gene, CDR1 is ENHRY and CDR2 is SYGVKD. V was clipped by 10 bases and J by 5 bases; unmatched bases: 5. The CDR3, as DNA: TGTGCCAGCCGGGACAGGGCGACCGGGGAGCTGTTTTTT. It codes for CASRDRATGELFF.

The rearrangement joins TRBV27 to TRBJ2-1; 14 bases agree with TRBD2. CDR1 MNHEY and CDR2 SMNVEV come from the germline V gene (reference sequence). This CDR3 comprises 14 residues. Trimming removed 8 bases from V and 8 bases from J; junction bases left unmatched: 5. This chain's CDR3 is CASGLGLAGDEQFF. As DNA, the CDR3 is TGTGCCAGCGGACTGGGACTAGCGGGAGATGAGCAGTTCTTC.

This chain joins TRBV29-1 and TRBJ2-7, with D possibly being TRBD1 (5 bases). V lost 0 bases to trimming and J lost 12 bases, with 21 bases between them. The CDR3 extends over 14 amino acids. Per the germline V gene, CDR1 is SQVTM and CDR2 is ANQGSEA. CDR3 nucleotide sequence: TGCAGCGTTGAAGATTCAGGCCTGGCAGGGCTACGGTACTTC. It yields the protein CSVEDSGLAGLRYF.

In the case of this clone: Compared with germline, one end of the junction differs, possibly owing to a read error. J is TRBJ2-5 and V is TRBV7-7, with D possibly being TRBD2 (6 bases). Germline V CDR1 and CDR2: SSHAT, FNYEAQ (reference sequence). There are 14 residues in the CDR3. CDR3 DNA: TGTGCTAGCAGCTTAGATTCAGGGAGGGAGACCCAGTACTTC. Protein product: CASSLDSGRETQYF.

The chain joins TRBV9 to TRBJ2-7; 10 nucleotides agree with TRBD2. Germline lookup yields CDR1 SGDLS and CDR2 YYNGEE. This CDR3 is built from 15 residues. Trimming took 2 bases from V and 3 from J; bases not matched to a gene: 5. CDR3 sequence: CASSVGTSANYEQYF. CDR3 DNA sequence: TGTGCCAGCAGCGTCGGGACTAGCGCCAACTACGAGCAGTACTTC.

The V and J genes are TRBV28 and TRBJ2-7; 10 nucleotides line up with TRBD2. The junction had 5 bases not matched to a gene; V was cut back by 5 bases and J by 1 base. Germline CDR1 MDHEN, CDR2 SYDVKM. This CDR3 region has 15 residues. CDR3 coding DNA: TGTGCCAGCAGTCCCCGGACTAGCGGTTCCTACGAGCAGTACTTC. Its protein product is CASSPRTSGSYEQYF.

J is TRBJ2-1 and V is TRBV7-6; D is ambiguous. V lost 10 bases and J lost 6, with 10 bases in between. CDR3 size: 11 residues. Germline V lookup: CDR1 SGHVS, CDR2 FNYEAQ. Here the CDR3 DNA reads TGTGCCATCCGGAGCTTCAATGAGCAGTTCTTC. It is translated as CAIRSFNEQFF.

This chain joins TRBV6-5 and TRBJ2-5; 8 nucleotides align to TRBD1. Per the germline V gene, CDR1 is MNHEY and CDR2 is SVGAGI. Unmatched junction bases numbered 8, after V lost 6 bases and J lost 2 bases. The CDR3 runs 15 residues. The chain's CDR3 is CASRNWQGAQETQYF. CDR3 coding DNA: TGTGCCAGCAGAAATTGGCAGGGGGCACAAGAGACCCAGTACTTC.

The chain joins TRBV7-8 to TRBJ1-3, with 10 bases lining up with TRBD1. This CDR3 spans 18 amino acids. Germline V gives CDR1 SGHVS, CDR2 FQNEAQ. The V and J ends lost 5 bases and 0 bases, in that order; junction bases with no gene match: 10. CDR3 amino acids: CASSPRTGGTASGNTIYF. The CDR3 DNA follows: TGTGCCAGCAGCCCTCGGACAGGGGGAACGGCCTCTGGAAACACCATATATTTT.

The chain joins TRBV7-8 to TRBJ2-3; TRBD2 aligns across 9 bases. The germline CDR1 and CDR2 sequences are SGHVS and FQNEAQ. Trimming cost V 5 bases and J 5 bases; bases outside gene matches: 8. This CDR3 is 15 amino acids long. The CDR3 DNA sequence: TGTGCCAGCAGCCCCGATAGCGGGAGTGGAGATACGCAGTATTTT. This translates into CASSPDSGSGDTQYF.

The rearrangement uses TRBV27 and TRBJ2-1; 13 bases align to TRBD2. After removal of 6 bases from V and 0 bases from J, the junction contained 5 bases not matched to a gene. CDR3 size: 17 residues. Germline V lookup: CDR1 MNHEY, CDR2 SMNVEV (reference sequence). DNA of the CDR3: TGTGCCAGCAGGATCCGGACTAGCGGGGGCTCCTACAATGAGCAGTTCTTC. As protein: CASRIRTSGGSYNEQFF.

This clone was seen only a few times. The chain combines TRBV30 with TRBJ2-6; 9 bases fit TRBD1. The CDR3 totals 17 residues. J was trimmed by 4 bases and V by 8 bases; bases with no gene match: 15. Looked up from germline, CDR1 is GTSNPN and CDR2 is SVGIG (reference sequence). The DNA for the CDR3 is TGTGCCAGCCTCCGGGACAGGGTAAGATCGGGGGCCAACGTCCTGACTTTC. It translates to CASLRDRVRSGANVLTF.

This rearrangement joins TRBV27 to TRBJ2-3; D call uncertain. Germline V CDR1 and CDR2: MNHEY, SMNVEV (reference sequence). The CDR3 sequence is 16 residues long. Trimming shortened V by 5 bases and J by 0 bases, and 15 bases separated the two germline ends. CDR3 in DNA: TGTGCCAGCAGTAGCGCCTTCGCTTCTAGCACAGATACGCAGTATTTT. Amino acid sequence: CASSSAFASSTDTQYF.

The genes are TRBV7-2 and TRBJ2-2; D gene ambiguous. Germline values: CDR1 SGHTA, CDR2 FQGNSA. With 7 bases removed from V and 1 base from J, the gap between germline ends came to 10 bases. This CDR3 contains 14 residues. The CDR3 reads CASITYLNTGELFF. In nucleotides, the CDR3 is TGTGCCAGCATAACCTACCTGAACACCGGGGAGCTGTTTTTT.

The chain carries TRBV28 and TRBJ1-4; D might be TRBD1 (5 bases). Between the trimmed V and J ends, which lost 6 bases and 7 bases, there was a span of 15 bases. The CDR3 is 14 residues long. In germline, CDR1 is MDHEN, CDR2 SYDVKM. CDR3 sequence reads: CASSQQAYGEKLFF. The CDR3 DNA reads TGTGCCAGCAGCCAACAGGCGTACGGTGAAAAACTGTTTTTT.

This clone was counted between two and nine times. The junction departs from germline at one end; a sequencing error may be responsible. The CDR3 DNA reads as TGTTCCAGCAGCCTCACGATGGGGGGGAGGGAGACCCAGTACTTC. Translating it yields CSSSLTMGGRETQYF. This chain connects TRBV7-9 to TRBJ2-5, with TRBD2 matching over 7 bases. Germline V CDR1 and CDR2: SEHNR, FQNEAQ (reference sequence). This CDR3 region has 15 residues.

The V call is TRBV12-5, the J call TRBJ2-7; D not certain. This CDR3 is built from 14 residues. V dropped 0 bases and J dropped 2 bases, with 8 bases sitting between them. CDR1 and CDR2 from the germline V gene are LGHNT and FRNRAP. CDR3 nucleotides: TGTGCTAGTGGTTTGGTACCCGAGACCTACGAGCAGTACTTC. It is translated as CASGLVPETYEQYF.

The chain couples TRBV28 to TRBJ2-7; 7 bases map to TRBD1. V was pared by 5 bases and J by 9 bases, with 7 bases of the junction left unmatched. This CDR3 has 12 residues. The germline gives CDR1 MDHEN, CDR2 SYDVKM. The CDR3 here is CASSGTRDRQYF. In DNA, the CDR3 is TGTGCCAGCAGTGGAACCCGGGACAGGCAGTACTTC.

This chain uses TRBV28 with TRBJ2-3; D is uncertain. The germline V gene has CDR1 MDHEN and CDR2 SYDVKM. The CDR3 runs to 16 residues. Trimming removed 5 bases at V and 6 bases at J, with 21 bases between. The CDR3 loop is CASSNHSPLAPDTQYF. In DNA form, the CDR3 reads TGTGCCAGCAGTAACCATAGCCCCCTTGCACCGGATACGCAGTATTTT.

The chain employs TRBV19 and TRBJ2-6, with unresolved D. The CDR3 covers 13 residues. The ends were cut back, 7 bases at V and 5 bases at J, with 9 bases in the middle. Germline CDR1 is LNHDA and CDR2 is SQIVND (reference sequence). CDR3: CASTSRRANVLTF. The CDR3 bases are TGTGCCAGTACTAGTAGGCGGGCCAACGTCCTGACTTTC.